The rows below give T cell receptor beta chains drawn from one sample of a study of shared T cell receptors in the human thymus. Only in-frame clones appear in the TCRdb table, and some are missing; sequencing was by immunoSEQ multiplex PCR. The repertoire has almost 550,000 clones, 70% to 80% of them found once; the top ten carry more than 0.01%. The sample also formed part of further work on human thymus T cells.

Sequencing was carried out using thymocytes. The receptors were sampled from a boy less than two years old with a congenital heart defect. CDR3s include the opening cysteine and the closing phenylalanine or tryptophan. A D gene is named only where the DNA matches it firmly. A clone size is listed for some rows: how often the clone was seen (once, few, many), or a class if it is expanded.

size,J,D,V,DNA,CDR3
-,TRBJ2-7,-,TRBV18,TGTGCCAGCTCACCGCGGGTAGCCGCCAGCCCTTACGAGCAGTACTTC,CASSPRVAASPYEQYF
-,TRBJ1-2,-,TRBV6-5,TGTGCCAGCAGTTACGCGGGGAGGAATGGGGGCTACACCTTC,CASSYAGRNGGYTF
-,TRBJ2-7,TRBD2,TRBV30,TGTGCCTGGAGTGTACGGACCGCACGGGCTAGCGGGACTTACGAGCAGTACTTC,CAWSVRTARASGTYEQYF
once,TRBJ2-1,-,TRBV6-4,TGTGCCAGCAGTGACCCTTCAGCCGACAGCAGCAATGAGCAGTTCTTC,CASSDPSADSSNEQFF
-,TRBJ2-3,-,TRBV9,TGTGCCAGCAGCGTGGAGGAAGCAGATACGCAGTATTTT,CASSVEEADTQYF
-,TRBJ2-2,-,TRBV7-7,TGTGCCAGCAGCCACCTGACAGGATCAAACACCGGGGAGCTGTTTTTT,CASSHLTGSNTGELFF
once,TRBJ2-7,TRBD1,TRBV29-1,TGCAGCGTTTTGATCCCCGGGACAGGGGACTACGAGCAGTACTTC,CSVLIPGTGDYEQYF
few,TRBJ1-1,TRBD1,TRBV4-3,TGCGCCAGCAGCCAGATGGACAGGGGCACTGAAGCTTTCTTT,CASSQMDRGTEAFF
-,TRBJ2-6,TRBD1,TRBV6-7,TGTGCCAGCAGCCCCAGGGGGTCCGGGGCCAACGTCCTGACTTTC,CASSPRGSGANVLTF
-,TRBJ2-7,-,TRBV6-5,TGTGCCAGCAGTTACTCGCAGGCCCCGGGGACCTACGAGCAGTACTTC,CASSYSQAPGTYEQYF
-,TRBJ1-4,-,TRBV10-3,TGTGCCATCAGTGACGGTGCAACTAATGAAAAACTGTTTTTT,CAISDGATNEKLFF
-,TRBJ1-2,TRBD1,TRBV2,TGTGCCATCGTGACGACAGGGAAGAATACCTTC,CAIVTTGKNTF
-,TRBJ2-3,TRBD2,TRBV30,TGTGCCTGGAGTGCCGGGACTAGCGGGAGAGGGACAGATACGCAGTATTTT,CAWSAGTSGRGTDTQYF
-,TRBJ2-2,-,TRBV10-1,TGCGCCAGCAGTTCCGACAGGCTTGCGAACACCGGGGAGCTGTTTTTT,CASSSDRLANTGELFF
-,TRBJ1-1,-,TRBV7-3,TGTGCCAGCAGTTCCCGGGGATCCTACACTGAAGCTTTCTTT,CASSSRGSYTEAFF
once,TRBJ2-3,-,TRBV7-9,TGTGCCAGCACCCCGGCAGATACGCAGTATTTT,CASTPADTQYF
-,TRBJ2-1,-,TRBV6-5,TGTGCCAGCAGTCCCCGGGACTCCTTCTACAATGAGCAGTTCTTC,CASSPRDSFYNEQFF
-,TRBJ1-2,TRBD1,TRBV7-9,TGTGCCAGCAGCTTTGCTGGGGACAGGGCGGATGGCTACACCTTC,CASSFAGDRADGYTF
-,TRBJ2-1,-,TRBV13,TGTGCCAGCAGCCCCCTAACCGCACTCCGGGACACGTCCTACAATGAGCAGTTCTTC,CASSPLTALRDTSYNEQFF
-,TRBJ2-4,-,TRBV14,TGTGCCAGCAGCCAAGAACGGGGGGCGGAAAACATTCAGTACTTC,CASSQERGAENIQYF
-,TRBJ2-7,TRBD2,TRBV5-1,TGCGCCAGCAGCTACGCAATAGGGACTAGCGGGAGAGGGTACGAGCAGTACTTC,CASSYAIGTSGRGYEQYF
-,TRBJ1-5,-,TRBV5-8,TGTGCCAGCAGCTTGGTTGCAGGGGTGAATCAGCCCCAGCATTTT,CASSLVAGVNQPQHF
-,TRBJ2-7,-,TRBV7-2,TGTGCCAGCAGCTTAGAGCCCCCTGTCAGGGTTATCTACTACGAGCAGTACTTC,CASSLEPPVRVIYYEQYF
-,TRBJ1-2,TRBD1,TRBV14,TGTGCCAGCAGCCAAGACCGACAGGGGGTTAACTATGGCTACACCTTC,CASSQDRQGVNYGYTF
-,TRBJ2-7,TRBD2,TRBV4-3,TGCGCCAGCAGCCAAGATAAGCTAGCGGGGGCCTACGAGCAGTACTTC,CASSQDKLAGAYEQYF
-,TRBJ2-1,TRBD2,TRBV4-3,TGCGCCAGCAGCCAAGAAAGGCTAGCGGGAGACCCCAGCTCCTACAATGAGCAGTTCTTC,CASSQERLAGDPSSYNEQFF
-,TRBJ1-1,-,TRBV27,TGTGCCAGCAGCCCGACCCCGACAGGCCCTGAAGCTTTCTTT,CASSPTPTGPEAFF
once,TRBJ2-5,TRBD2,TRBV7-2,TGTGCCAGCAGCCACGGCAGGCAGGGCGGGGGATCACAAGAGACCCAGTACTTC,CASSHGRQGGGSQETQYF
-,TRBJ2-2,TRBD1,TRBV5-4,TGTGCCAGCAGCTTGGGGGTGGAGCGACAGGGGCATACCGGGGAGCTGTTTTTT,CASSLGVERQGHTGELFF
-,TRBJ1-2,-,TRBV6-1,TGTGCCAGCAGTGAAGTCCGGGTCCCTCCGCCGGGCTACACCTTC,CASSEVRVPPPGYTF
-,TRBJ2-7,-,TRBV9,TGTGCCAGCAGCGTAGAACTAGGATCCTACGAGCAGTACTTC,CASSVELGSYEQYF
few,TRBJ1-1,TRBD1,TRBV7-2,TGTGCCAGCAGCTTTACTTTACAGGGGCTATCCACTGAAGCTTTCTTT,CASSFTLQGLSTEAFF
-,TRBJ2-1,-,TRBV7-9,TGTGCCAGCAGCTTAGTTGGGAAGGGGGAGTTCTTC,CASSLVGKGEFF
-,TRBJ2-3,TRBD2,TRBV5-1,TGCGCCAGCAGCCCAGAGCCAGCGGGAGTGCCAGATACGCAGTATTTT,CASSPEPAGVPDTQYF
-,TRBJ2-6,-,TRBV2,TGTGCCAGCACCGGGGCGGGGATGGGGGGCTCTGGGGCCAACGTCCTGACTTTC,CASTGAGMGGSGANVLTF
-,TRBJ2-3,-,TRBV12-5,TGTGCTAGTGGTCCTGGACTGGCTAGCACAGATACGCAGTATTTT,CASGPGLASTDTQYF
-,TRBJ2-2,-,TRBV5-5,TGTGCCAGCAGCTTGACCCGCCCGAGCACCGGGGAGCTGTTTTTT,CASSLTRPSTGELFF
-,TRBJ2-3,TRBD2,TRBV5-4,TGTGCCAGCAGCCCCGGAGGACTAGCCGGGGCAGATACGCAGTATTTT,CASSPGGLAGADTQYF
-,TRBJ2-7,-,TRBV10-3,TGTGCCATCAGTGTGCGGGACAGTAGGGTAACCGAGCAGTACTTC,CAISVRDSRVTEQYF
-,TRBJ2-1,-,TRBV5-4,TGTGCCAGCAGCCGGAACCGGACTCGGGGTTCCTACAATGAGCAGTTCTTC,CASSRNRTRGSYNEQFF
-,TRBJ1-1,-,TRBV18,TGTGCCAGCTCACCATCGGGGGGAGAGAACACTGAAGCTTTCTTT,CASSPSGGENTEAFF
-,TRBJ1-5,-,TRBV6-6,TGTGCCAGCAGTTACCTACCGAGGGAAGGGTATCAGCCCCAGCATTTT,CASSYLPREGYQPQHF
-,TRBJ2-3,TRBD2,TRBV5-8,TGTGCCAGCAGCGACCCTGGGTTAGCGGGAAGCACAGATACGCAGTATTTT,CASSDPGLAGSTDTQYF
-,TRBJ1-2,TRBD1,TRBV7-2,TGTGCCAGCAGCTTCGACAGGGACAACTATGGCTACACCTTC,CASSFDRDNYGYTF
-,TRBJ2-7,TRBD2,TRBV6-4,TGTGCCAGCAGTGACTCGAGGCTAGGGGGGGGGTACCCGGGGGGGAGCTCCTACGAGCAGTACTTC,CASSDSRLGGGYPGGSSYEQYF
-,TRBJ2-2,-,TRBV29-1,TGCAGCGTTGTAGTGGTGGGTGGAGACACCGGGGAGCTGTTTTTT,CSVVVVGGDTGELFF
once,TRBJ2-1,-,TRBV6-5,TGTGCCAGCAGTTACTCGGGACAAGAGCAGTTCTTC,CASSYSGQEQFF
-,TRBJ2-7,TRBD2,TRBV11-3,TGTGCCAGCACCTCGTCGGGGCGGGAGCCCTACGAGCAGTACTTC,CASTSSGREPYEQYF
-,TRBJ1-1,-,TRBV29-1,TGCAGCGTTGAACGCGGGGGCTTTGGGACTGAAGCTTTCTTT,CSVERGGFGTEAFF
-,TRBJ1-2,-,TRBV14,TGTGCCAGCAGCCCTACCGGGACATTTCCCTATGGCTACACCTTC,CASSPTGTFPYGYTF
-,TRBJ2-3,-,TRBV21-1,TGTGCCAGCAGCAGGAGACAGCCAGATACGCAGTATTTT,CASSRRQPDTQYF
once,TRBJ2-1,-,TRBV27,TGTGCCAGCAGTTCCGTCTTAAGTCGGACAAACAATGAGCAGTTCTTC,CASSSVLSRTNNEQFF
-,TRBJ2-2,-,TRBV6-5,TGTGCCAGCAGACTAGAGATGGGGACCGGGGAGCTGTTTTTT,CASRLEMGTGELFF
once,TRBJ2-5,TRBD2,TRBV7-2,TGTGCCAGCAGCCCCCGACTAGCGGGGGGAGAGACCCAGTACTTC,CASSPRLAGGETQYF
-,TRBJ2-5,TRBD2,TRBV4-3,TGCGCCAGCAGCCAAGAGGTAGCGGGATGGGAGACCCAGTACTTC,CASSQEVAGWETQYF